The clone carrying this TCR beta chain occurred many times. The CDR3 runs to 14 residues. Looked up from germline, CDR1 is SGHTA and CDR2 is FQGNSA. With 4 bases clipped from V and 9 bases from J, the junction kept 9 bases outside the gene matches. TCRdb processed the 5' RACE reads anew with MiXCR; each CDR3 protein has one entry. The sample records 250,000 or so distinct CDR3 sequences, roughly 6.2% being singletons. These data belong to a study of T cells after yellow fever vaccination. The V gene is TRBV7-2, the J gene TRBJ2-3, with 8 bases lining up with TRBD2. This sample comprised CD4+ T cells sorted from PBMCs, obtained on the day of the yellow fever booster vaccination. This receptor was taken from a man younger than 45 who received the YFV17D yellow fever vaccine. The DNA for the CDR3 is TGTGCCAGCAGCTGGACCGGGACTAGTGACACGCAGTATTTT. Protein: CASSWTGTSDTQYF.